The 21 T cell receptor beta chains presented below share a single source sample, sequenced in a study of blood T cells in healthy people across ages. With a J-beta primer mix and a sample-barcoded 5' primer, a second PCR ran about 7 to 12 cycles. TCRdb analysed the 5' RACE reads with MiXCR anew, one entry per CDR3 protein. This table has hundreds of thousands of distinct CDR3 sequences, roughly 21% appearing once. The sample taken for sequencing was blood. The receptors shown here come from a man aged 70 or older in good health.

V usage is TRBV13 and J usage is TRBJ1-4; D may be TRBD1 (6 bases). CDR3 size: 15 residues. V lost 6 bases to trimming and J lost 5 bases, with 16 bases between them. CDR1 is PRHDT, CDR2 FYEKMQ, per germline (reference sequence). This CDR3 is CASRGRGHLNEKLFF. DNA of the CDR3: TGTGCCAGCAGGGGTCGGGGACACCTGAATGAAAAACTGTTTTTT.

This clonotype was observed a handful of times. The CDR3 DNA sequence: TGTGCCAGCAGCCGTCCTGATCTTTATGAGCAGTTCTTC. It specifies CASSRPDLYEQFF. This chain connects TRBV7-9 to TRBJ2-1, with D unresolved. This CDR3 spans 13 amino acids. CDR1 SEHNR and CDR2 FQNEAQ come from the germline V gene (reference sequence). V lost 5 bases and J lost 8, with 13 bases in between.

The chain is built from TRBV6-4 and TRBJ2-1, with TRBD2 matching 9 bases. Germline CDR1 and CDR2: MRHNA and SNTAGT. V dropped 2 bases and J dropped 0; count of bases not matched to a gene: 17. CDR3 length: 21 amino acids. Here the CDR3 DNA reads TGTGCCAGCAGTGACCCCTGGGCTCTAGCGGGACTGAGATCCTCCTACAATGAGCAGTTCTTC. As protein: CASSDPWALAGLRSSYNEQFF.

The genes are TRBV2 and TRBJ2-5; 8 positions agree with TRBD2. V trimming: 2 bases; J trimming: 4 bases; junction bases outside the gene matches: 15. CDR3 length: 18 amino acids. Germline lookup yields CDR1 SNHLY and CDR2 FYNNEI. The CDR3 DNA reads as TGTGCCAGCAGTGAATCTTATTGGGGCGGGAGGTCTAGAGAGACCCAGTACTTC. Its protein product is CASSESYWGGRSRETQYF.

The chain has TRBV5-1 and TRBJ1-1; no definite D call. The CDR3 length is 14 residues. The V and J ends lost 5 bases and 1 base respectively, with 12 bases between them. From germline, CDR1 is SGHRS and CDR2 YFSETQ. The CDR3 loop reads CASSVGSANTEAFF. CDR3 DNA sequence: TGCGCCAGCAGTGTGGGTAGCGCGAACACTGAAGCTTTCTTT. The full variable domain, with the rest looked up from reference TRBV5-1 and TRBJ1-1, is KAGVTQTPRYLIKTRGQQVTLSCSPISGHRSVSWYQQTPGQGLQFLFEYFSETQRNKGNFPGRFSGRQFSNSRSEMNVSTLELGDSALYLCASSVGSANTEAFFGQGTRLTVV.

V is TRBV28 and J is TRBJ2-7; D not resolved. V shed 3 bases and J shed 0 bases, with 12 bases lying between them. The CDR3 has 15 residues. Germline V gene data show CDR1 as MDHEN and CDR2 as SYDVKM. CDR3 protein: CASSFGSPSSYEQYF. The CDR3 DNA follows: TGTGCCAGCAGTTTCGGCTCACCGAGCTCCTACGAGCAGTACTTC.

In its sample, this clonotype was seen many times. J is TRBJ2-5 and V is TRBV5-1; D not resolved. V was cut by 6 bases and J by 3 bases, with 12 bases left in between. The CDR3 length is 13 residues. Germline values: CDR1 SGHRS, CDR2 YFSETQ. CDR3 bases: TGCGCCAGCACCTACGGCGCCAAAGAGACCCAGTACTTC. Amino acids: CASTYGAKETQYF.

This clonotype was counted between two and nine times. V is TRBV20-1 and J is TRBJ2-5; 7 positions agree with TRBD1. The CDR3 has 15 amino acids. V lost 3 bases and J lost 4; bases outside the gene matches: 11. The germline gives CDR1 DFQATT, CDR2 SNEGSKA (reference sequence). The CDR3 region has the DNA TGCAGTGCTAGTCTTAGAGGGGGCGATGTAGAGACCCAGTACTTC. It specifies CSASLRGGDVETQYF.

This clonotype appeared a single time. The V gene is TRBV14, the J gene TRBJ2-5, with TRBD2 as a possible D gene (6 bases). The end of the DNA fits TRBJ2-1 better, so the J call may be wrong. Germline loops: CDR1 SGHDN, CDR2 FVKESK. This CDR3 is built from 16 residues. The CDR3 DNA reads TGTGCCAGCAGCCAAGCAACGGGGGACTTATATGATGAGCAGTTCTTC. Protein sequence: CASSQATGDLYDEQFF.

The genes are TRBV20-1 and TRBJ2-3; 7 bases are shared with TRBD2. Looked up from germline, CDR1 is DFQATT and CDR2 is SNEGSKA (reference sequence). Trimming took 4 bases from V and 5 from J; bases not matched to a gene: 12. The CDR3 contains 15 residues. Here the CDR3 reads CSATSPEGREDTQYF. CDR3 nucleotide sequence: TGCAGTGCTACCTCCCCGGAGGGGAGGGAAGATACGCAGTATTTT.

This chain joins TRBV20-1 and TRBJ2-6; the D is unclear. CDR3 length: 16 amino acids. The V and J ends lost 0 bases and 0 bases respectively, with 9 bases between them. Germline values: CDR1 DFQATT, CDR2 SNEGSKA (reference sequence). The chain's CDR3 is CSARDRGGSGANVLTF. Written as DNA, the CDR3 is TGCAGTGCTAGAGATCGAGGCGGCTCTGGGGCCAACGTCCTGACTTTC.

Only a few counts were recorded for this clonotype. The genes are TRBV10-3 and TRBJ2-7; D unresolved. The CDR3 runs to 12 residues. V lost 4 bases, J lost 3 bases, and 7 bases lay in between. Germline lookup yields CDR1 ENHRY and CDR2 SYGVKD. The CDR3 sequence: CAISGGGYEQYF. The CDR3, as DNA: TGTGCCATCAGTGGTGGCGGCTACGAGCAGTACTTC.

With regard to this clonotype: The junction differs from germline at one of its ends, possibly a read error. The chain couples TRBV12-3 or TRBV12-4 to TRBJ2-5; TRBD1 aligns across 7 bases. CDR3 length equals 15 residues. The CDR3 DNA reads TGTGCCAGCAGACAGGGGCAGGACGAGCAAGGGACCCAGTACTTC. It specifies CASRQGQDEQGTQYF.

The V and J genes are TRBV5-1 and TRBJ1-1; TRBD1 aligns across 8 bases. This CDR3 has 14 amino acids. J gave up 7 bases and V 4 bases, and 9 bases lay outside the gene matches. Germline V lookup: CDR1 SGHRS, CDR2 YFSETQ. CDR3 nucleotide sequence: TGCGCCAGCAGCGAGGGACAGGTCTATGGTGAAGCTTTCTTT. Its translation is CASSEGQVYGEAFF.

This clonotype came up a few times. This chain connects TRBV29-1 to TRBJ2-1, with D possibly being TRBD2 (6 bases). CDR3 length equals 15 residues. The germline V and J ends were trimmed by 0 bases and 5 bases, with 14 bases remaining between them. Germline CDR1 and CDR2: SQVTM and ANQGSEA. CDR3 in amino acids: CSVEEGASVHNEQFF. CDR3 DNA sequence: TGCAGCGTTGAAGAAGGGGCTAGCGTACACAATGAGCAGTTCTTC.

This clonotype was observed a few times. A read error may produce the germline difference seen at one junction end. This sequence joins TRBV28 and TRBJ1-5; D gene unclear. This CDR3 has 14 residues. The V gene's germline CDR1 is MDHEN and CDR2 SYDVKM. In nucleotides, the CDR3 is TGTGCCTGCAGTTTATACCTATCCGGTCAGCCCCAGCATTTT. Its protein is CACSLYLSGQPQHF. Based on the CDR3 plus reference TRBV28 and TRBJ1-5, the full variable domain is DVKVTQSSRYLVKRTGEKVFLECVQDMDHENMFWYRQDPGLGLRLIYFSYDVKMKEKGDIPEGYSVSREKKERFSLILESASTNQTSMYLCACSLYLSGQPQHFGDGTRLSIL.

This clonotype was observed a handful of times. The rearrangement links TRBV2 to TRBJ2-5; 7 nucleotides match TRBD1. Losses at the gene ends were 5 bases for V and 2 bases for J; bases not matched to a gene: 8. The CDR3 consists of 15 residues. Germline CDR1 SNHLY, CDR2 FYNNEI. The CDR3 DNA reads as TGTGCCAGCAGTCGAGACAGGGTCCTTCAAGAGACCCAGTACTTC. Protein product: CASSRDRVLQETQYF.

The J gene is TRBJ2-5, the V gene TRBV9; D perhaps matches TRBD2 (5 bases). The last part of the DNA fits TRBJ2-7 better; the J call may be wrong. The CDR3 is made up of 15 amino acids. CDR1 is SGDLS, CDR2 YYNGEE, per germline. The CDR3 sequence: CASSVQAGLPYEQYF. CDR3 in DNA: TGTGCCAGCAGCGTCCAAGCTGGACTCCCCTACGAGCAGTACTTC.

The chain has TRBV20-1 and TRBJ2-1, with D tentatively TRBD1 (6 bases). V was pared by 2 bases and J by 10 bases, with 15 bases between. The CDR3 runs to 13 residues. Looked up from germline, CDR1 is DFQATT and CDR2 is SNEGSKA (reference sequence). As DNA, the CDR3 is TGCAGTGCTAGATCGGCAGGGGAGAGGGAGCAGTTCTTC. This translates into CSARSAGEREQFF.

In DNA, the CDR3 is TGTGCCAGCAGTTACTCGAGGGACCGGTCCTACGAGCAGTACTTC. Protein sequence: CASSYSRDRSYEQYF. The chain has TRBV6-6 and TRBJ2-7; D is tentatively TRBD1 or TRBD2 (5 bases each). CDR3 length: 15 amino acids. Germline CDR1 MNHNY, CDR2 SVGAGI (reference sequence). V lost 0 bases, J lost 1 base, and 10 bases lay in between.

The V gene is TRBV30, the J gene TRBJ1-4; tentatively, D is TRBD1 (5 bases). Trimming cost V 0 bases and J 11 bases, with 10 bases left between them. This CDR3 is built from 12 residues. Germline values: CDR1 GTSNPN, CDR2 SVGIG (reference sequence). The CDR3 sequence: CAWSVRQGKLFF. The DNA of the CDR3 is TGTGCCTGGAGTGTAAGGCAGGGTAAACTGTTTTTT.